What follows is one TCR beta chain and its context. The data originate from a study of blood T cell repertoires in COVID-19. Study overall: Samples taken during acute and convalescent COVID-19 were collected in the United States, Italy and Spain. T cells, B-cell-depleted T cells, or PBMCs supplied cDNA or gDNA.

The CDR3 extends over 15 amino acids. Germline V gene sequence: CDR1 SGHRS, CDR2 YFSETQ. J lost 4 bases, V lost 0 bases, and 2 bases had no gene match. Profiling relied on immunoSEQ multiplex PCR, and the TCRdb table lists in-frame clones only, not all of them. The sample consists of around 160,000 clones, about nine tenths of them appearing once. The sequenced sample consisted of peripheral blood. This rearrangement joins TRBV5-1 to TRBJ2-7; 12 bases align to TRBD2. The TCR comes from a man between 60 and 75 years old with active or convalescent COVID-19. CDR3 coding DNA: TGCGCCAGCAGCTTGGACCTAGCGGGGGGGTACGAGCAGTACTTC. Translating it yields CASSLDLAGGYEQYF.